The 9 T cell receptor beta chains below were found in one sample sequenced in a study of T cell clonality in common variable immunodeficiency. Produced via immunoSEQ multiplex PCR; TCRdb's table is partial and in-frame only. Captured here are roughly 51,000 clones, none seen once; the top ten comprise about 5.7%. Source material: peripheral blood mononuclear cells. Source of these receptors: a person aged 18 to 70 in good health.

This clone was observed many times. The read gets to within 3 residues of the CDR3 end, and the germline J gene fills in the rest. The rearrangement joins TRBV5-1 to TRBJ2-7; TRBD2 agrees at 7 bases. Trimming cost V 0 bases and J 2 bases; bases outside gene matches: 5. Germline-derived CDR1 and CDR2 are SGHRS and YFSETQ. The CDR3 is made up of 15 amino acids. The sequenced CDR3 bases are TGCGCCAGCAGCTTGGCTGCTAGCGGCCCCTACGAG. This translates into CASSLAASGPYE. The whole CDR3 protein reads CASSLAASGPYEQYF.

Many counts were recorded for this clone. The CDR3 end is not reached by the read, which stops 3 residues before it; the germline J gene fills it in. The chain joins TRBV28 to TRBJ2-1; 10 bases map to TRBD1. Unmatched junction bases numbered 6, after V lost 4 bases and J lost 3 bases. This CDR3 is 16 amino acids long. From germline, CDR1 is MDHEN and CDR2 SYDVKM. The CDR3 protein is CASSYRDRGHYNEQFF. The sequenced CDR3 bases are TGTGCCAGCAGTTACCGCGACAGGGGGCACTACAATGAG.

This clone occurred many times. The read comes to an end 3 residues before the CDR3 does, leaving the germline J gene to fill in the end. The chain has TRBV19 and TRBJ2-5; TRBD2 matches at 8 bases. The V gene's germline CDR1 is LNHDA and CDR2 SQIVND (reference sequence). The V and J ends lost 6 bases and 2 bases, in that order; junction bases with no gene match: 11. The CDR3 is made up of 16 amino acids. The CDR3 spells CASSSRGTGGQETQYF. CDR3 bases read: TGTGCCAGTAGCTCGCGGGGGACGGGAGGGCAAGAGACC.

This clone showed up many times. The sequence runs out 3 residues before the end of the CDR3; the remainder is reconstructed from the germline J gene. The chain is built from TRBV18 and TRBJ2-2, with D perhaps matching TRBD1 (5 bases). Germline V gene lookup returns CDR1 KGHSH and CDR2 LQKENI. V lost 3 bases, J lost 5 bases, and 16 bases lay in between. The CDR3 has 16 residues. CDR3 in amino acids: CASSPYQDRPTGELFF. The part of the CDR3 DNA that was read is TGTGCCAGCTCACCCTACCAAGACAGACCGACCGGGGAG.

This clone appeared many times. The read stops 3 residues short of the end of the CDR3; the missing end is completed from the germline J gene. The chain has TRBV18 and TRBJ1-6; 9 bases align to TRBD1. V was pared by 4 bases and J by 7 bases, with 8 bases of the junction left unmatched. This CDR3 spans 16 amino acids. Germline CDR1 and CDR2: KGHSH and LQKENI. CDR3 DNA, as far as it was read: TGTGCCAGCTCACGAGGACAGGGGACTACCAATTCACCC. Encoded protein: CASSRGQGTTNSP. The full CDR3 is CASSRGQGTTNSPLHF.

This clone has at least ten counts. The read ends 3 residues before the CDR3 terminus; that terminus is restored from the germline J gene. The V and J genes are TRBV7-6 and TRBJ2-1; TRBD2 aligns across 16 bases. With 5 bases clipped from V and 8 bases from J, the junction kept 6 bases outside the gene matches. CDR1 SGHVS and CDR2 FNYEAQ come from the germline V gene. The CDR3 runs to 16 residues. The CDR3 spells CASSAGLAGGEDEQFF. The DNA read from the CDR3 is TGTGCCAGCAGCGCGGGACTAGCGGGAGGGGAGGATGAG.

This clone was detected many times. The read ends 3 residues early relative to the CDR3; the germline J gene fills the gap. V and J are TRBV18 and TRBJ2-5; D ambiguous. V dropped 3 bases and J dropped 5 bases, with 10 bases sitting between them. Germline V gives CDR1 KGHSH, CDR2 LQKENI. The CDR3 totals 13 residues. The part of the CDR3 DNA that was read is TGTGCCAGCTCACCCCAAGGGTGGGAGACC. Residues: CASSPQGWET. The whole CDR3 protein is CASSPQGWETQYF.

This clone has a count of ten or more. The read falls 3 residues short of the CDR3 end, and the missing part is taken from the germline J gene. The rearrangement links TRBV5-1 to TRBJ1-1; TRBD1 matches at 7 bases. This CDR3 spans 14 amino acids. Per the germline V gene, CDR1 is SGHRS and CDR2 is YFSETQ. The ends lost 4 bases at V and 1 base at J; junction bases unmatched: 4. This CDR3 is CASSQGQPNTEAFF. The DNA read from the CDR3 is TGCGCCAGCAGCCAGGGACAGCCGAACACTGAA.

There are many counts of this clone. The read is 3 residues too short to cover the CDR3 end, so that end is filled in from the germline J gene. The chain employs TRBV20-1 and TRBJ2-5; TRBD2 aligns across 9 bases. The length of the CDR3 is 14 residues. Germline V lookup: CDR1 DFQATT, CDR2 SNEGSKA (reference sequence). V lost 8 bases, J lost 4 bases, and 11 bases stayed unmatched. The CDR3 loop is CSSRAGGPGETQYF. Incomplete CDR3 DNA: TGCAGTTCAAGGGCGGGAGGGCCGGGAGAGACC.